This entry lists 9 T cell receptor beta chains sequenced from one sample in a study of cytomegalovirus exposure and HLA in healthy donors. Using immunoSEQ multiplex PCR, the repertoire was profiled, and TCRdb retains in-frame clones only, with some absent. This repertoire shows 140,000 or so clones, 80% to 95% found once; its top ten account for 0.6% to 0.8%. The sample comprised PBMCs. Receptors were obtained from a man between 18 and 35 years old in good health and CMV-seronegative.

The chain uses TRBV6-5 and TRBJ1-2; possible D gene TRBD1, 5 bases. This CDR3 contains 16 residues. Trimming pared 0 bases from V and 5 bases from J, leaving 16 bases between. Germline CDR1 MNHEY, CDR2 SVGAGI. The CDR3 here is CASSYSHRLLGYGYTF. DNA for the CDR3: TGTGCCAGCAGTTACTCCCACAGGCTGCTTGGGTATGGCTACACCTTC.

The chain joins TRBV6-1 to TRBJ1-6; TRBD1 might be the D (5 bases). Trimming took 7 bases from V and 3 from J, leaving 13 bases between them. Germline V lookup: CDR1 MNHNS, CDR2 SASEGT. CDR3 length: 15 residues. This CDR3 reads CASKRGHGYNSPLHF. In DNA form, the CDR3 reads TGTGCCAGCAAAAGAGGACACGGCTATAATTCACCCCTCCACTTT.

This clone came up once. The V and J genes are TRBV4-2 and TRBJ2-5; TRBD2 matches 7 bases. The CDR3 sequence is 14 residues long. In germline, CDR1 is LGHNA, CDR2 YNFKEQ. With V trimmed by 3 bases and J by 5 bases, 6 bases remained unmatched. Here the CDR3 DNA reads TGTGCCAGCAGCCAGGATAACGGGAGGGAGACCCAGTACTTC. It specifies CASSQDNGRETQYF.

Regarding this clone: The sample carries other DNA sequences with the same CDR3. The chain carries TRBV9 and TRBJ2-1; the D gene is possibly TRBD2 (6 bases). Germline assignment: CDR1 SGDLS and CDR2 YYNGEE. V was trimmed by 2 bases and J by 6 bases, leaving 9 bases between them. The CDR3 is 13 amino acids. The CDR3 sequence is CASSVGGGNEQFF. DNA for the CDR3: TGTGCCAGCAGCGTGGGGGGAGGCAATGAGCAGTTCTTC.

The chain joins TRBV10-1 to TRBJ2-7, with 8 bases lining up with TRBD2. Germline V gene data show CDR1 as WNHNN and CDR2 as SYGVQD (reference sequence). The V and J ends lost 3 bases and 5 bases, in that order; junction bases with no gene match: 6. The CDR3 is 14 amino acids. CDR3 sequence reads: CASSDSGTRDEQYF. DNA of the CDR3: TGCGCCAGCAGTGACTCCGGGACTAGGGACGAGCAGTACTTC.

The chain's CDR3 is CASSTKQGASTGELFF. CDR3 bases: TGTGCCAGCAGCACAAAACAGGGGGCTAGTACCGGGGAGCTGTTTTTT. The rearrangement links TRBV7-2 to TRBJ2-2; 9 nucleotides align to TRBD1. Germline V gene data show CDR1 as SGHTA and CDR2 as FQGNSA. The length of the CDR3 is 16 residues. Trimming cost V 5 bases and J 5 bases; bases outside gene matches: 9.

The chain couples TRBV27 to TRBJ2-1, with TRBD2 matching over 8 bases. Unmatched junction bases numbered 6, after V lost 2 bases and J lost 3 bases. The CDR3 has 16 residues. The V gene's germline CDR1 is MNHEY and CDR2 SMNVEV (reference sequence). The CDR3 loop reads CASSLLSGSSYNEQFF. The CDR3 region has the DNA TGTGCCAGCAGTTTACTGAGCGGGAGCAGCTACAATGAGCAGTTCTTC.

V usage is TRBV19 and J usage is TRBJ1-1; D might be TRBD1 (6 bases). V was pared by 5 bases and J by 1 base, with 11 bases between. Looked up from germline, CDR1 is LNHDA and CDR2 is SQIVND (reference sequence). The CDR3 is 14 amino acids. In DNA, the CDR3 is TGTGCCAGTAGTGGTAGACAGGCGAACACTGAAGCTTTCTTT. Its translation is CASSGRQANTEAFF.

The chain employs TRBV19 and TRBJ2-1; 9 bases match TRBD2. The CDR3 is 14 residues long. The V gene's germline CDR1 is LNHDA and CDR2 SQIVND (reference sequence). With 5 bases clipped from V and 6 bases from J, the junction kept 5 bases outside the gene matches. CDR3 nucleotide sequence: TGTGCCAGTAGTGTGTTAGCGGGAGTCAATGAGCAGTTCTTC. Translated: CASSVLAGVNEQFF.